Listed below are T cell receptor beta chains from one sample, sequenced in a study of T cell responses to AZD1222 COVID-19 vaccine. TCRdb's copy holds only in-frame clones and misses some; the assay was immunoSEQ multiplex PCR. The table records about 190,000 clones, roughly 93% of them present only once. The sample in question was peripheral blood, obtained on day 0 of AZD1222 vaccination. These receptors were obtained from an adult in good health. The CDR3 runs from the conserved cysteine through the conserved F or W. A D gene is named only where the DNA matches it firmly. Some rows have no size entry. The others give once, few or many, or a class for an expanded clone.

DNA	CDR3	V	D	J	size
TGTGCCAGCAGTGAGGCCGGGAACTATGGCTACACCTTC	CASSEAGNYGYTF	TRBV6-1	NA	TRBJ1-2	once
TGTGCCAGCAGTGCTAGCGGGAGGTTCCAGGAAGAGACCCAGTACTTC	CASSASGRFQEETQYF	TRBV25-1	TRBD2	TRBJ2-5	NA
TGCGCCAGCAGCTATTTCCCTAGGGACGAGCAGTACTTC	CASSYFPRDEQYF	TRBV5-1	NA	TRBJ2-7	NA
TGCGCCAGCAGCCCCGACCCCAACCTACCGGAAAAGTTCTTC	CASSPDPNLPEKFF	TRBV4-1	NA	TRBJ2-1	NA
TGTGCCAGCAGCGCAAGGGGGAAGGACGAGCAGTACTTC	CASSARGKDEQYF	TRBV5-4	NA	TRBJ2-7	NA
TGCGCCAGCAGCCAAGATCGGTCCGTCGTGACCCAGTACTTC	CASSQDRSVVTQYF	TRBV4-3	NA	TRBJ2-5	few
TGTGCCAGCAGTCCCTTCGGACGGAGCACAGATACGCAGTATTTT	CASSPFGRSTDTQYF	TRBV2	NA	TRBJ2-3	NA
TGTGCCAGCAGAAGTGTACAGGGGCCGAATTCACCCCTCCACTTT	CASRSVQGPNSPLHF	TRBV27	TRBD1	TRBJ1-6	NA
TGTGCCAGCAGTAAGGGAGGGGTGGGTGAAAAACTGTTTTTT	CASSKGGVGEKLFF	TRBV28	NA	TRBJ1-4	NA
TGTGCCAGCAGCTTTCTTGGCGGGGACTTGCATTCACCCCTCCACTTT	CASSFLGGDLHSPLHF	TRBV5-6	NA	TRBJ1-6	few
TGTGCCAGCAGTCAACTAGCGGGAGGCCCGGAGAAACCCTACAATGAGCAGTTCTTC	CASSQLAGGPEKPYNEQFF	TRBV28	TRBD2	TRBJ2-1	once
TGTGCCAGCAGCCGACAGGTGTCGGATACGCAGTATTTT	CASSRQVSDTQYF	TRBV14	NA	TRBJ2-3	NA
TGTGCCAGCAGCTTAGTTCGGGGGGACTATGGCTACACCTTC	CASSLVRGDYGYTF	TRBV7-2	NA	TRBJ1-2	NA
TGTGCCAGCAGTGATATCGGGCGCGACTATGGCTACACCTTC	CASSDIGRDYGYTF	TRBV6-1	NA	TRBJ1-2	few